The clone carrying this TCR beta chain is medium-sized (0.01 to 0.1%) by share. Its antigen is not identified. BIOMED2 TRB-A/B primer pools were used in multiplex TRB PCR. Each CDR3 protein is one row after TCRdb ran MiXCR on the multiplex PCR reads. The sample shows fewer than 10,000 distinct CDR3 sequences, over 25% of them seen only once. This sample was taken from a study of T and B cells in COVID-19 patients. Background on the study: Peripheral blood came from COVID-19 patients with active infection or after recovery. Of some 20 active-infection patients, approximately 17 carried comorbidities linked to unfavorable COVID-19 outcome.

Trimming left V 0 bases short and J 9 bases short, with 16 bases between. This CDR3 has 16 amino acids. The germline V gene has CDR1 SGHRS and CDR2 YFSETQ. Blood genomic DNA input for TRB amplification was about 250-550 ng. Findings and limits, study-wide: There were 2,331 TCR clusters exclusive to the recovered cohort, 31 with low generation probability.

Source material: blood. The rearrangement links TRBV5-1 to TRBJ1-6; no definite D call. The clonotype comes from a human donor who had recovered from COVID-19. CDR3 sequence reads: CASSLGEGGRSSPLHF. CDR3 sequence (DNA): TGCGCCAGCAGCTTGGGTGAGGGCGGGCGGAGTTCACCCCTCCACTTT.